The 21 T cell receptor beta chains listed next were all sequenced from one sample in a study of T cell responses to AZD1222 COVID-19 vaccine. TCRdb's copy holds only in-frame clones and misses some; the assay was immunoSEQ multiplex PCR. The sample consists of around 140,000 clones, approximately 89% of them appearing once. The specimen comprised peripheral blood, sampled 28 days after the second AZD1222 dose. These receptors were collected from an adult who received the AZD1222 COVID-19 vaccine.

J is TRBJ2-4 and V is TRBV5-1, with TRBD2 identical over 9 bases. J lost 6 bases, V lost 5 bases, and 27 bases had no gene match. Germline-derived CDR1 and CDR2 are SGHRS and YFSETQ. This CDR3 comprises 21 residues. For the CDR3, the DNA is TGCGCCAGCAGTACGGGACCAGGTTTTGGGCGGGAGGGCCGTATTTTAAACATTCAGTACTTC. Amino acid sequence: CASSTGPGFGREGRILNIQYF.

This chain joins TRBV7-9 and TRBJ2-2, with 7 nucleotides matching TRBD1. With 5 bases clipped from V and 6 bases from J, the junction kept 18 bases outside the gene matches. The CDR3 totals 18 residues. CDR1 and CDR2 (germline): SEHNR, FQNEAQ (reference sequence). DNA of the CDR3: TGTGCCAGCAGCACCCTGGGGTTGGGCCCTAGGGGGCCCGGGGAGCTGTTTTTT. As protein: CASSTLGLGPRGPGELFF.

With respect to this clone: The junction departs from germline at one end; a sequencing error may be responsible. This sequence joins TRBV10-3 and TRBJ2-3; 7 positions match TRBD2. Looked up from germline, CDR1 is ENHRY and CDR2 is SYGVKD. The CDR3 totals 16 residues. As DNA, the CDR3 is TGCGCCATCAGGGAGGGGCTGGGGGGAGTGGGAGATACGCAGTATTTT. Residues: CAIREGLGGVGDTQYF.

CDR3 DNA: TGTGCCACCAGTCGCTACTTAAACACCGGGGAGCTGTTTTTT. Its translation: CATSRYLNTGELFF. This chain joins TRBV24-1 and TRBJ2-2; D remains ambiguous. Trimming cost V 6 bases and J 2 bases, with 9 bases left between them. CDR1 is KGHDR, CDR2 SFDVKD, per germline. This CDR3 has 14 amino acids.

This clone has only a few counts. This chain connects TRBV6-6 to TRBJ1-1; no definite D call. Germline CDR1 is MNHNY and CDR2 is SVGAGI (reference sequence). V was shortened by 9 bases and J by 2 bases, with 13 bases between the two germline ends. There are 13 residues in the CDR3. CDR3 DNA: TGTGCCAGTCAGGCGATCGGAAACACTGAAGCTTTCTTT. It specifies CASQAIGNTEAFF.

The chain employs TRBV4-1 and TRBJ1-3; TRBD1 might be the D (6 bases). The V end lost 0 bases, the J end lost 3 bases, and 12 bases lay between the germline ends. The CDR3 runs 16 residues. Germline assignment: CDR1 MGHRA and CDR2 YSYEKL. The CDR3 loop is CASSQDGQGLGNTIYF. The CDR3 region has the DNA TGCGCCAGCAGCCAAGATGGGCAGGGGCTTGGAAACACCATATATTTT.

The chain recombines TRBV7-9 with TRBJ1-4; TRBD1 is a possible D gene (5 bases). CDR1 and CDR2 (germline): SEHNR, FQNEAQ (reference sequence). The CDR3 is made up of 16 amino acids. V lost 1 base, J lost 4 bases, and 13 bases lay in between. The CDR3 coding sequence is TGTGCCAGCAGCTTAGGATGGGGCCAGAGTAATGAAAAACTGTTTTTT. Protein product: CASSLGWGQSNEKLFF.

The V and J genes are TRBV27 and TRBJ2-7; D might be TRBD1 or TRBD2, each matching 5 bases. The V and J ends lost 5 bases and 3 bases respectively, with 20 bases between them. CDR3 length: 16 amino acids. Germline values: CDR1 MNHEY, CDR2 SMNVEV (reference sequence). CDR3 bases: TGTGCCAGCAGTCTAAATGGATGGGGGTCCAACTACGAGCAGTACTTC. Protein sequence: CASSLNGWGSNYEQYF.

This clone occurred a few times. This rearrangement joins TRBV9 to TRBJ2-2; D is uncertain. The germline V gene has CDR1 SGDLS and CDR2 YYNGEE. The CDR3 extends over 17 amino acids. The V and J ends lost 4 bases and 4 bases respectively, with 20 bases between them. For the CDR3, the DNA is TGTGCCAGCAGCCCCCGACGGGCGAGCGACTTCACCGGGGAGCTGTTTTTT. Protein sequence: CASSPRRASDFTGELFF.

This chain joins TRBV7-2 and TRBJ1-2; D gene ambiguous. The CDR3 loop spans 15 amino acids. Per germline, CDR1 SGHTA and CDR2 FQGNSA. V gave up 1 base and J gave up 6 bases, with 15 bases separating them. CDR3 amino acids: CASSLGLRVQDGYTF. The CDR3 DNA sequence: TGTGCCAGCAGCTTAGGGCTGAGGGTGCAAGATGGCTACACCTTC.

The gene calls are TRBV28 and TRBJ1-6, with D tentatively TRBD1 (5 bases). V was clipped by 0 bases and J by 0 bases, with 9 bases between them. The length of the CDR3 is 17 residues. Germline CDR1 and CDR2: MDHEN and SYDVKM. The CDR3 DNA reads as TGTGCCAGCAGTTTATGGGGACGGGCCTCCTATAATTCACCCCTCCACTTT. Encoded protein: CASSLWGRASYNSPLHF. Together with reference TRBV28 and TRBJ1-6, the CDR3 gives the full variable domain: DVKVTQSSRYLVKRTGEKVFLECVQDMDHENMFWYRQDPGLGLRLIYFSYDVKMKEKGDIPEGYSVSREKKERFSLILESASTNQTSMYLCASSLWGRASYNSPLHFGNGTRLTVT.

CDR3 sequence: CASSLGDSSYEQYF. CDR3 coding DNA: TGCGCCAGCAGCTTGGGCGACTCCTCCTACGAGCAGTACTTC. The V and J genes are TRBV5-1 and TRBJ2-7, with D unclear. The CDR3 is made up of 14 amino acids. V dropped 0 bases and J dropped 0 bases, with 7 bases sitting between them. Per germline, CDR1 SGHRS and CDR2 YFSETQ.

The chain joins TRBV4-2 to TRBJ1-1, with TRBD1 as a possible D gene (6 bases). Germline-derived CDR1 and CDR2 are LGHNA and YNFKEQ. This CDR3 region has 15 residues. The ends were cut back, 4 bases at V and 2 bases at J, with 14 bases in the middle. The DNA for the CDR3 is TGTGCCAGCAGCCTATTAGGACAGAGCAACACTGAAGCTTTCTTT. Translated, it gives CASSLLGQSNTEAFF.

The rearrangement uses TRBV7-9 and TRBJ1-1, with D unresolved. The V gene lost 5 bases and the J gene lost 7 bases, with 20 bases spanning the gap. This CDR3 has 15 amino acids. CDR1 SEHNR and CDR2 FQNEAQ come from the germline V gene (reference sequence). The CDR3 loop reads CASSNLEGVTGEAFF. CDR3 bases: TGTGCCAGCAGCAATTTGGAGGGCGTGACCGGTGAAGCTTTCTTT.

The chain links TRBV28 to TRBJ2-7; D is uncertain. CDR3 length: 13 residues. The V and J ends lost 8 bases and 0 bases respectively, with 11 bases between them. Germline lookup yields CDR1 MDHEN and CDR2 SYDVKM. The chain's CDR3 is CASQIGSSYEQYF. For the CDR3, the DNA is TGTGCCAGCCAGATCGGTAGCTCCTACGAGCAGTACTTC.

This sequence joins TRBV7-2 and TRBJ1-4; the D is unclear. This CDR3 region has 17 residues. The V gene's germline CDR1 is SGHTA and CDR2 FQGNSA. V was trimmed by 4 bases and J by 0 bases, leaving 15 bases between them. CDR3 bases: TGTGCCAGCAGCTCATGGAGGGTTGATGCAACTAATGAAAAACTGTTTTTT. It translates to CASSSWRVDATNEKLFF. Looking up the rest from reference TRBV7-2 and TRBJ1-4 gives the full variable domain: GAGVSQSPSNKVTEKGKDVELRCDPISGHTALYWYRQSLGQGLEFLIYFQGNSAPDKSGLPSDRFSAERTGGSVSTLTIQRTQQEDSAVYLCASSSWRVDATNEKLFFGSGTQLSVL.

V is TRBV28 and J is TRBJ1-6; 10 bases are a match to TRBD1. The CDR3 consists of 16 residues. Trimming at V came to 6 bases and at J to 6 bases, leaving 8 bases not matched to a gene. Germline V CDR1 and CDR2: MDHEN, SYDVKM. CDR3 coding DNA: TGTGCCAGCAGCCCTTGGGGACAGGGGATTAATTCACCCCTCCACTTT. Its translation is CASSPWGQGINSPLHF.

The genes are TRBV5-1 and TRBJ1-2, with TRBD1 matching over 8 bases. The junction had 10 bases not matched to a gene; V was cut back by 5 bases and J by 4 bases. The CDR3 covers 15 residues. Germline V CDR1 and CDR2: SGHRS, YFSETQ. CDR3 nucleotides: TGCGCCAGCAGATCGACAGGGGACGGGGGCTATGGCTACACCTTC. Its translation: CASRSTGDGGYGYTF.

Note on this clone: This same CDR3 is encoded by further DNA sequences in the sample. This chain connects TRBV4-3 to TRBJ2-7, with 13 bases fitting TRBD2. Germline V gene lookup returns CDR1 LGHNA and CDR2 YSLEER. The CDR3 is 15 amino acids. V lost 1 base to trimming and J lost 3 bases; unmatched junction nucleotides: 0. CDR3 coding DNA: TGCGCCAGCAGCCAAGGACTAGCGGGAGGCTACGAGCAGTACTTC. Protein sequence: CASSQGLAGGYEQYF.

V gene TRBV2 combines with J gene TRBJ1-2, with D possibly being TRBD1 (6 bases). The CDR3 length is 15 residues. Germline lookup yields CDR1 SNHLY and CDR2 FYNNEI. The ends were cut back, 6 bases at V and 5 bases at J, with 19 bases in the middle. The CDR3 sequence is CASRTGTSEVYGYTF. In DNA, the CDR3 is TGTGCCAGCAGAACTGGGACATCGGAGGTTTATGGCTACACCTTC.

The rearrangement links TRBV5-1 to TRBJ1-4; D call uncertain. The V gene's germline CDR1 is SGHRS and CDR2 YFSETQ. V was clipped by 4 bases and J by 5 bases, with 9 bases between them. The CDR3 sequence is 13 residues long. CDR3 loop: CASSMQRNEKLFF. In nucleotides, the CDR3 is TGCGCCAGCAGCATGCAGAGGAATGAAAAACTGTTTTTT. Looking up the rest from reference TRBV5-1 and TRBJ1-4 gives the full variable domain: KAGVTQTPRYLIKTRGQQVTLSCSPISGHRSVSWYQQTPGQGLQFLFEYFSETQRNKGNFPGRFSGRQFSNSRSEMNVSTLELGDSALYLCASSMQRNEKLFFGSGTQLSVL.